Below are 32 T cell receptor beta chains sequenced from a single sample in a study of cytomegalovirus exposure and HLA in healthy donors. PCR used 60 Vbeta primers and 13 Jbeta primers. Measured with immunoSEQ multiplex PCR; TCRdb has only the in-frame clones, and not every one. The table has approximately 59,000 clones, almost 70% seen once; the top ten hold about 17%. Material: PBMCs. Every receptor here comes from a man aged 35 to 55 in good health and CMV-seropositive.

The V and J genes are TRBV6-5 and TRBJ2-7; perhaps TRBD1 as D (7 bases). The CDR3 runs 15 residues. Germline V lookup: CDR1 MNHEY, CDR2 SVGAGI. The ends were cut back, 0 bases at V and 3 bases at J, with 12 bases in the middle. The CDR3 loop reads CASSYSAGQSYEQYF. As DNA, the CDR3 is TGTGCCAGCAGTTACTCGGCGGGACAGAGCTACGAGCAGTACTTC.

The chain uses TRBV9 and TRBJ2-1; TRBD2 agrees at 8 bases. After removal of 2 bases from V and 0 bases from J, the junction contained 1 base not matched to a gene. The CDR3 length is 15 residues. Germline CDR1 SGDLS, CDR2 YYNGEE. The CDR3 loop is CASSVSGSSYNEQFF. As DNA, the CDR3 is TGTGCCAGCAGCGTCAGCGGGAGCTCCTACAATGAGCAGTTCTTC.

The V and J genes are TRBV5-4 and TRBJ2-7, with a tentative D call TRBD1 (5 bases). V was cut by 2 bases and J by 3 bases, with 15 bases left in between. The CDR3 covers 15 residues. Germline assignment: CDR1 SGHNT and CDR2 YYREEE (reference sequence). The CDR3 sequence: CASSLAGPGSYEQYF. CDR3 bases: TGTGCCAGCAGCTTAGCAGGGCCCGGCAGCTACGAGCAGTACTTC.

V usage is TRBV7-2 and J usage is TRBJ2-5; perhaps TRBD2 as D (7 bases). Trimming shortened V by 5 bases and J by 3 bases, and 16 bases separated the two germline ends. This CDR3 is built from 15 residues. Germline V lookup: CDR1 SGHTA, CDR2 FQGNSA. CDR3 sequence (DNA): TGTGCCAGCAGCCAAGGGTGGGGGGGCAAAGAGACCCAGTACTTC. This codes for CASSQGWGGKETQYF.

This chain uses TRBV7-9 with TRBJ2-3; the match to TRBD2 covers 8 bases. The CDR3 spans 16 residues. V dropped 3 bases and J dropped 2; count of bases not matched to a gene: 7. CDR1 is SEHNR, CDR2 FQNEAQ, per germline (reference sequence). The CDR3 sequence: CASSLTGGKPTDTQYF. CDR3 in DNA: TGTGCCAGCAGCTTGACGGGGGGGAAACCCACAGATACGCAGTATTTT.

The rearrangement uses TRBV5-1 and TRBJ2-5, with 11 nucleotides matching TRBD2. This CDR3 contains 15 residues. Trimming took 4 bases from V and 3 from J; bases not matched to a gene: 5. The germline V gene encodes CDR1 SGHRS and CDR2 YFSETQ. CDR3 region: CASSSYSGGEETQYF. The CDR3 region has the DNA TGCGCCAGCAGCAGTTATAGCGGGGGGGAAGAGACCCAGTACTTC. The variable domain in full, completed from reference TRBV5-1 and TRBJ2-5, reads KAGVTQTPRYLIKTRGQQVTLSCSPISGHRSVSWYQQTPGQGLQFLFEYFSETQRNKGNFPGRFSGRQFSNSRSEMNVSTLELGDSALYLCASSSYSGGEETQYFGPGTRLLVL.

This clone has a handful of counts. This rearrangement joins TRBV4-1 to TRBJ2-7, with 16 bases fitting TRBD2. Germline CDR1 MGHRA, CDR2 YSYEKL. The CDR3 spans 15 residues. Trimming at V came to 4 bases and at J to 4 bases, leaving 1 base not matched to a gene. The CDR3 DNA sequence: TGCGCCAGCAGCCCGGGACTAGCGGGAGGGTACGAGCAGTACTTC. Translated: CASSPGLAGGYEQYF.

This clone was recorded only once. This chain connects TRBV4-3 to TRBJ2-5, with 10 bases identical to TRBD1. CDR1 LGHNA and CDR2 YSLEER come from the germline V gene. The CDR3 totals 16 residues. The junction had 4 bases not matched to a gene; V was cut back by 1 base and J by 2 bases. In nucleotides, the CDR3 is TGCGCCAGCAGCCAAGGGACAGGGGGGAAGCAAGAGACCCAGTACTTC. Its translation: CASSQGTGGKQETQYF.

CDR3 residues: CSVGGQYGYTF. CDR3 nucleotide sequence: TGCAGCGTTGGGGGGCAGTATGGCTACACCTTC. The chain employs TRBV29-1 and TRBJ1-2; TRBD1 might be the D (6 bases). The CDR3 totals 11 residues. Germline assignment: CDR1 SQVTM and CDR2 ANQGSEA. V lost 4 bases to trimming and J lost 5 bases, with 8 bases between them. The full variable domain, its missing parts supplied by reference TRBV29-1 and TRBJ1-2, is SAVISQKPSRDICQRGTSLTIQCQVDSQVTMMFWYRQQPGQSLTLIATANQGSEATYESGFVIDKFPISRPNLTFSTLTVSNMSPEDSSIYLCSVGGQYGYTFGSGTRLTVV.

V usage is TRBV9 and J usage is TRBJ1-1; D is unresolved. Germline-derived CDR1 and CDR2 are SGDLS and YYNGEE. The CDR3 loop spans 14 amino acids. Trimming left V 4 bases short and J 1 base short, with 11 bases between. Here the CDR3 DNA reads TGTGCCAGCAGCCCAACACCCCAGAACACTGAAGCTTTCTTT. It yields the protein CASSPTPQNTEAFF.

The chain carries TRBV29-1 and TRBJ2-1; 8 nucleotides match TRBD2. The ends lost 4 bases at V and 4 bases at J; junction bases unmatched: 21. The CDR3 extends over 19 amino acids. Germline CDR1 SQVTM, CDR2 ANQGSEA. CDR3 nucleotide sequence: TGCAGCGTTGTCCCCCGACTGATTCCGCGGGAGGCCACTTACAATGAGCAGTTCTTC. This encodes CSVVPRLIPREATYNEQFF.

The chain recombines TRBV6-6 with TRBJ2-5; TRBD2 agrees at 7 bases. The trim removed 2 bases at V and 0 bases at J, leaving 6 bases unmatched. Looked up from germline, CDR1 is MNHNY and CDR2 is SVGAGI (reference sequence). This CDR3 region has 16 residues. The CDR3 spells CASSYGGGAYQETQYF. In nucleotides, the CDR3 is TGTGCCAGCAGTTACGGGGGAGGGGCCTACCAAGAGACCCAGTACTTC.

The chain combines TRBV27 with TRBJ2-7; possible D gene TRBD2, 6 bases. CDR3 size: 13 residues. Germline CDR1 and CDR2: MNHEY and SMNVEV (reference sequence). Trimming pared 4 bases from V and 1 base from J, leaving 8 bases between. The CDR3 sequence: CASSYRGSYEQYF. CDR3 bases: TGTGCCAGCAGTTATCGGGGGTCCTACGAGCAGTACTTC.

V gene TRBV30 combines with J gene TRBJ2-7; 9 nucleotides line up with TRBD1. With 3 bases clipped from V and 2 bases from J, the junction kept 14 bases outside the gene matches. The CDR3 loop spans 17 amino acids. Germline V gene lookup returns CDR1 GTSNPN and CDR2 SVGIG (reference sequence). The CDR3 DNA reads as TGTGCCTGGAGAGGCGGGACAGGGACAACTAAAACCTACGAGCAGTACTTC. This codes for CAWRGGTGTTKTYEQYF.

The chain uses TRBV12-5 and TRBJ2-5, with 9 bases matching TRBD1. Germline V gene sequence: CDR1 LGHNT, CDR2 FRNRAP. V gave up 7 bases and J gave up 5 bases; unmatched junction bases: 11. The CDR3 is made up of 15 amino acids. CDR3 nucleotides: TGTGCTAGTGCCGCGACAGGGGGAGGTGGGGAGACCCAGTACTTC. Its protein is CASAATGGGGETQYF. Filled out from reference TRBV12-5 and TRBJ2-5, the complete variable domain reads DARVTQTPRHKVTEMGQEVTMRCQPILGHNTVFWYRQTMMQGLELLAYFRNRAPLDDSGMPKDRFSAEMPDATLATLKIQPSEPRDSAVYFCASAATGGGGETQYFGPGTRLLVL.

The chain uses TRBV11-3 and TRBJ1-1; unclear D gene. Trimming stripped 2 bases from V and 8 bases from J, with 12 bases between. The CDR3 runs 13 residues. CDR1 is SGHNT, CDR2 YENEEA, per germline. DNA for the CDR3: TGTGCCAGCAGCTTATCAGAATTCACAGAAGCTTTCTTT. It encodes CASSLSEFTEAFF.

V and J are TRBV4-1 and TRBJ2-5, with TRBD2 as a possible D gene (5 bases). Germline lookup yields CDR1 MGHRA and CDR2 YSYEKL. This CDR3 comprises 15 residues. V was trimmed by 2 bases and J by 4 bases, leaving 14 bases between them. The CDR3 region has the DNA TGCGCCAGCAGCCAATCCCCGGGGTCGATAGAGACCCAGTACTTC. Residues: CASSQSPGSIETQYF.

This clone rates as medium-sized. The rearrangement uses TRBV18 and TRBJ1-2; 7 bases line up with TRBD1. CDR3 length: 14 amino acids. Germline loops: CDR1 KGHSH, CDR2 LQKENI. J gave up 5 bases and V 0 bases, and 3 bases lay outside the gene matches. CDR3 residues: CASSPPTGEYGYTF. The CDR3 bases are TGTGCCAGCTCACCACCCACAGGGGAATATGGCTACACCTTC.

This chain links TRBV27 with TRBJ1-4; D is ambiguous. This CDR3 spans 12 amino acids. Trimming shortened V by 1 base and J by 7 bases, and 4 bases separated the two germline ends. Germline lookup yields CDR1 MNHEY and CDR2 SMNVEV (reference sequence). CDR3: CASSLWSEKLFF. As DNA, the CDR3 is TGTGCCAGCAGTTTATGGAGTGAAAAACTGTTTTTT.

The rearrangement links TRBV2 to TRBJ1-6, with 10 bases fitting TRBD1. After removal of 4 bases from V and 5 bases from J, the junction contained 5 bases not matched to a gene. CDR1 and CDR2 from the germline V gene are SNHLY and FYNNEI. The CDR3 length is 16 residues. The CDR3: CASSVTGGWNNSPLHF. CDR3 DNA sequence: TGTGCCAGCAGTGTGACAGGGGGCTGGAATAATTCACCCCTCCACTTT.

The J gene is TRBJ2-7, the V gene TRBV2; D gene uncertain. Germline V gene sequence: CDR1 SNHLY, CDR2 FYNNEI. The CDR3 has 15 amino acids. Trimming removed 0 bases from V and 5 bases from J, with 14 bases in between. In DNA form, the CDR3 reads TGTGCCAGCAGTGAAGCGCAGGTGGGCCCTCACGAGCAGTACTTC. It encodes CASSEAQVGPHEQYF.

The chain recombines TRBV5-4 with TRBJ1-1; the D is unclear. Germline V lookup: CDR1 SGHNT, CDR2 YYREEE (reference sequence). The germline V and J ends were trimmed by 3 bases and 4 bases, with 16 bases remaining between them. The CDR3 length is 15 residues. As DNA, the CDR3 is TGTGCCAGCAGCTCCCGACTGGGAGATGGCACTGAAGCTTTCTTT. The encoded protein is CASSSRLGDGTEAFF.

Worth noting for this clone: At one end, the junction sequence differs from germline, possibly due to a read error. The chain recombines TRBV7-7 with TRBJ2-3; D ambiguous. Germline-derived CDR1 and CDR2 are SSHAT and FNYEAQ (reference sequence). The CDR3 is made up of 16 amino acids. CDR3 DNA sequence: TGTGCTAGCAGCCCCACTACTTATGGGTTCACAGATACGCAGTATTTT. As protein: CASSPTTYGFTDTQYF.

This clone was detected only a few times. The chain carries TRBV5-1 and TRBJ2-5, with 8 bases fitting TRBD2. V lost 0 bases to trimming and J lost 5 bases; unmatched junction nucleotides: 0. There are 13 residues in the CDR3. The germline V gene has CDR1 SGHRS and CDR2 YFSETQ. CDR3 region: CASSLAGGETQYF. In nucleotides, the CDR3 is TGCGCCAGCAGCTTGGCGGGAGGGGAGACCCAGTACTTC. Drawing the rest from reference TRBV5-1 and TRBJ2-5, the complete variable domain is KAGVTQTPRYLIKTRGQQVTLSCSPISGHRSVSWYQQTPGQGLQFLFEYFSETQRNKGNFPGRFSGRQFSNSRSEMNVSTLELGDSALYLCASSLAGGETQYFGPGTRLLVL.

Only a few counts were recorded for this clone. V gene TRBV30 combines with J gene TRBJ1-2; D perhaps matches TRBD1 (5 bases). Trimming left V 2 bases short and J 4 bases short, with 20 bases between. CDR1 is GTSNPN, CDR2 SVGIG, per germline (reference sequence). This CDR3 is 16 amino acids long. Here the CDR3 DNA reads TGTGCCTGGAGTAGCGGTATTGGTCGCGGGGGCTATGGCTACACCTTC. Its translation: CAWSSGIGRGGYGYTF.

This rearrangement joins TRBV5-4 to TRBJ2-2; D is unclear. The CDR3 has 14 residues. The ends were cut back, 2 bases at V and 0 bases at J, with 5 bases in the middle. The germline CDR1 and CDR2 sequences are SGHNT and YYREEE (reference sequence). CDR3 in DNA: TGTGCCAGCAGCTTAGAGACGAACACCGGGGAGCTGTTTTTT. Translation: CASSLETNTGELFF.

The CDR3 region is CASSLDSGSLLGEDEQFF. The CDR3 DNA sequence: TGTGCCAGCAGCTTGGATAGCGGGAGCTTATTAGGTGAGGATGAGCAGTTCTTC. The genes are TRBV5-6 and TRBJ2-1; 9 positions match TRBD2. Trimming cost V 0 bases and J 8 bases; bases outside gene matches: 15. This CDR3 region has 18 residues. From germline, CDR1 is SGHDT and CDR2 YYEEEE.

The chain recombines TRBV4-3 with TRBJ2-7; 11 nucleotides agree with TRBD2. CDR1 and CDR2 (germline): LGHNA, YSLEER. Trimming took 1 base from V and 3 from J; bases not matched to a gene: 2. CDR3 size: 15 residues. CDR3 coding DNA: TGCGCCAGCAGCCAAGTACTAGCGGGAGTCTACGAGCAGTACTTC. Translated: CASSQVLAGVYEQYF.

The chain uses TRBV6-5 and TRBJ2-1, with 8 bases lining up with TRBD1. The junction had 4 bases not matched to a gene; V was cut back by 5 bases and J by 7 bases. CDR3 length: 13 residues. Germline V gene sequence: CDR1 MNHEY, CDR2 SVGAGI. The CDR3 reads CASSNRQGNEQFF. The CDR3 DNA reads as TGTGCCAGCAGTAACCGACAGGGGAATGAGCAGTTCTTC.

The CDR3 DNA follows: TGTGCCACCAATAGCGGGAGGCACAATGAGCAGTTCTTC. Its protein is CATNSGRHNEQFF. The V gene is TRBV2, the J gene TRBJ2-1, with 10 bases that match TRBD2. Germline V gives CDR1 SNHLY, CDR2 FYNNEI. J lost 5 bases, V lost 10 bases, and 5 bases had no gene match. The CDR3 has 13 residues.

This rearrangement joins TRBV4-2 to TRBJ2-3; D might be TRBD2 (5 bases). CDR3 size: 16 residues. V was shortened by 1 base and J by 1 base, with 12 bases between the two germline ends. Per the germline V gene, CDR1 is LGHNA and CDR2 is YNFKEQ. CDR3 nucleotide sequence: TGTGCCAGCAGCCAAGGAATAGCGAGAGGCACAGATACGCAGTATTTT. Its protein product is CASSQGIARGTDTQYF.

The rearrangement joins TRBV7-2 to TRBJ1-5, with TRBD1 as a possible D gene (6 bases). V was shortened by 5 bases and J by 4 bases, with 21 bases between the two germline ends. The CDR3 covers 17 residues. Germline values: CDR1 SGHTA, CDR2 FQGNSA. The CDR3 sequence is CASSRETGTLINQPQHF. CDR3 coding DNA: TGTGCCAGCAGCAGGGAGACAGGAACCTTAATAAATCAGCCCCAGCATTTT.